The clone carrying this T cell receptor beta chain was recorded a few times. RNA transcripts were the template for amplifying TCR beta CDR3 regions. First-round RT-PCR of the TCR CDR3 relied on the HTBI primer set. A single record per CDR3 protein comes from TCRdb applying MiXCR to the multiplex PCR reads. The sample has approximately 690,000 distinct CDR3 sequences, approximately 14% seen once. Disease duration was under 3 months in the ophthalmopathy patients, who also had a Clinical Activity Score of at least 3 and a NOSPECS grade of at least 4. This sample was included in a study of T cells in Graves' hyperthyroidism and ophthalmopathy. This clonotype originated in a woman aged 45-65 years with Graves' ophthalmopathy. The sequenced material came from blood.

The CDR3 DNA reads as TGTGCCAGCACCGGGACAGGGGTTACTGAAGCTTTCTTT. This codes for CASTGTGVTEAFF. The chain employs TRBV12-3 or TRBV12-4 and TRBJ1-1; TRBD1 aligns across 10 bases. There are 13 residues in the CDR3. The V gene end was trimmed by 7 bases and the J gene end by 5 bases; junction bases not matched to a gene: 4.